This is a list of T cell receptor beta chains from one sample in a study of memory CD4+ T cells and cytomegalovirus serostatus. Libraries were prepared by immunoSEQ multiplex PCR; TCRdb keeps only in-frame clonotypes and omits some of them. The sample records some 48,000 clones, around four fifths being singletons. The sequenced sample consisted of memory CD4+ T cells from blood. The origin of the receptors is an adult in good health and CMV-seronegative. The CDR3 runs from the conserved cysteine through the conserved F or W. The order of the fields is J gene, clone size, CDR3 length, D gene, V gene, CDR3 DNA, CDR3 protein. A D gene is named only where the DNA matches it firmly. The size field is filled for only some rows; it gives once, few, many or a size class.

TRBJ2-2,NA,15,NA,TRBV9,TGTGCCAGCAGCGGAGAATACGGGGCGGTCGGGGAGCTGTTTTTT,CASSGEYGAVGELFF
TRBJ2-5,NA,16,TRBD2,TRBV5-4,TGTGCCAGCAGCTTGGTGCGACAGAGCGGGAAAGAGACCCAGTACTTC,CASSLVRQSGKETQYF
TRBJ2-3,NA,15,NA,TRBV7-9,TGTGCCAGCAGCTTAGCGGGGGCCCTTCGAGATACGCAGTATTTT,CASSLAGALRDTQYF
TRBJ2-4,NA,16,TRBD1,TRBV6-1,TGTGCCAGCAGTGAAGCGCTTGGACAGGGGAAAAACATTCAGTACTTC,CASSEALGQGKNIQYF
TRBJ1-2,medium-sized,15,NA,TRBV4-3,TGCGCCAGCAGCCAAGAATCCGGGGTAGGGCTTGGCTACACCTTC,CASSQESGVGLGYTF
TRBJ1-1,NA,15,NA,TRBV5-5,TGTGCCAGCAGAACGGACACTTTTTTGGCCACTGAAGCTTTCTTT,CASRTDTFLATEAFF
TRBJ2-7,few,13,NA,TRBV5-6,TGTGCCAGCAGCCTGACCGCCAGCTACGAGCAGTACTTC,CASSLTASYEQYF
TRBJ2-7,NA,11,NA,TRBV20-1,TGCAGTGTTAGGACTGCCTCCGGGCAGTACTTC,CSVRTASGQYF
TRBJ1-1,NA,12,NA,TRBV19,TGTGCGACGGGGAACATGAACACTGAAGCTTTCTTT,CATGNMNTEAFF
TRBJ2-7,NA,15,TRBD2,TRBV6-1,TGTGCCAGCAGTGAAACCCGGGGAGGGTTCCACGAGCAGTACTTC,CASSETRGGFHEQYF
TRBJ2-1,NA,12,TRBD2,TRBV2,TGTGCCAGGGGACTAGTCGATAATGAGCAGTTCTTC,CARGLVDNEQFF
TRBJ1-1,NA,13,TRBD1,TRBV6-6,TGTGCCAGCAGTGCCAGACAGGGAACTGAAGCTTTCTTT,CASSARQGTEAFF
TRBJ1-1,NA,16,TRBD1,TRBV7-2,TGTGCCAGCAGCTTGACCACCGGGACAGGGAACACTGAAGCTTTCTTT,CASSLTTGTGNTEAFF